This TCR beta chain was observed in a study of blood T cell repertoires in COVID-19. Study-level information: Acute and convalescent COVID-19 samples came from the United States, Italy and Spain. T cells, B-cell-depleted T cells, or PBMCs provided the cDNA or gDNA that served as material.

Followed over time, Seattle patients had been enrolled while infection was active. V lost 0 bases and J lost 1, with 11 bases in between. The CDR3 extends over 16 amino acids. The V gene's germline CDR1 is SGDLS and CDR2 YYNGEE. In the authors' workflow: Reference gene primers were amplified, and this amplification served to estimate nucleated cell counts. Here immunoSEQ multiplex PCR was the method, and the copy in TCRdb shows in-frame clones only, minus some. That table supplies the V and J calls and clone size; D and trimming were determined from the DNA. The sample has tens of thousands of clones; approximately 88% are singletons.

The material sequenced was peripheral blood. V usage is TRBV9 and J usage is TRBJ1-5; the D gene is possibly TRBD1 (6 bases). The clonotype comes from a man between 60 and 75 years old with COVID-19, enrolled during active disease. CDR3 sequence reads: CASSVVDSVSNQPQHF. The CDR3 DNA is TGTGCCAGCAGCGTAGTGGACAGTGTGAGCAATCAGCCCCAGCATTTT.